This T cell receptor (beta chain) was captured in a study of blood T cell repertoires in COVID-19. Across the study: Samples came from the United States, Italy and Spain, spanning acute and convalescent COVID-19.

With V trimmed by 6 bases and J by 2 bases, 8 bases remained unmatched. The CDR3 contains 15 residues. The germline gives CDR1 MNHNY, CDR2 SVGAGI (reference sequence). Data came from immunoSEQ multiplex PCR; TCRdb stores just in-frame clones and leaves some out. The sample includes approximately 24,000 clones, approximately 94% seen only once; the top ten take less than 4.5%. The clonotype was recovered from a woman aged 50 to 60 with active COVID-19. V usage is TRBV6-6 and J usage is TRBJ2-3, with 7 bases identical to TRBD1. Sequencing was performed on peripheral blood. This CDR3 reads CASRVGQSNTDTQYF. As DNA, the CDR3 is TGTGCCAGCAGGGTGGGACAGAGCAACACAGATACGCAGTATTTT.